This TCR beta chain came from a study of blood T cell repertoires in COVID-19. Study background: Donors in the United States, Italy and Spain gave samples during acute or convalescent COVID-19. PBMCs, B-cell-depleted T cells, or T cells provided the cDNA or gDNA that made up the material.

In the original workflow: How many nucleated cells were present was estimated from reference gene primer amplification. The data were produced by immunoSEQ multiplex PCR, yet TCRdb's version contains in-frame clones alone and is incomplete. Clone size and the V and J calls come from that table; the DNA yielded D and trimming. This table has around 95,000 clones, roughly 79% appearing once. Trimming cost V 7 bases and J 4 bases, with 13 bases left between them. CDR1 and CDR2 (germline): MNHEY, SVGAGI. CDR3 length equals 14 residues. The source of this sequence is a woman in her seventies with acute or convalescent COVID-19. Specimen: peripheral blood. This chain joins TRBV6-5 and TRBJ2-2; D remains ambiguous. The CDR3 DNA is TGTGCCAGCACTTCCCCGCTCAGCACCGGGGAGCTGTTTTTT. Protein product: CASTSPLSTGELFF.